These 25 T cell receptor beta chains share one sample of origin, sequenced in a study of blood T cell repertoires in COVID-19. Sequencing used immunoSEQ multiplex PCR; TCRdb keeps in-frame clones, though not all of them. Among 360,000 or so clones listed, around four fifths were seen once. The specimen sequenced was PBMCs or T cells enriched from blood (not recorded which). These receptors were obtained from a woman aged 45-65 years who had recovered from COVID-19.

The V gene is TRBV7-2, the J gene TRBJ1-2, with a tentative D call TRBD1 (6 bases). This CDR3 has 15 residues. Looked up from germline, CDR1 is SGHTA and CDR2 is FQGNSA. Trimming removed 8 bases at V and 5 bases at J, with 21 bases between. The CDR3 sequence: CASGGGRGTWYGYTF. The CDR3 DNA reads TGTGCCAGCGGGGGGGGCAGGGGTACGTGGTATGGCTACACCTTC.

This chain uses TRBV4-1 with TRBJ2-3; 8 bases fit TRBD2. Germline V gives CDR1 MGHRA, CDR2 YSYEKL. The J segment lost 2 bases and the V segment lost 1 base, leaving 8 bases of the junction unmatched. CDR3 size: 17 residues. CDR3 in amino acids: CASSQVGSGGHTDTQYF. The CDR3 region has the DNA TGCGCCAGCAGCCAAGTCGGGAGCGGGGGCCACACAGATACGCAGTATTTT.

The genes are TRBV4-2 and TRBJ2-7, with D possibly TRBD2 on 6 matching bases. This CDR3 contains 16 residues. The V end was cut by 0 bases, the J end by 4 bases, with 16 bases between. In germline, CDR1 is LGHNA, CDR2 YNFKEQ. CDR3 sequence (DNA): TGTGCCAGCAGCCAAGATAGAGGTGATAGCGGATACGAGCAGTACTTC. This codes for CASSQDRGDSGYEQYF.

V and J are TRBV30 and TRBJ2-7; possibly TRBD1 for D (5 bases). V lost 4 bases and J lost 2, with 27 bases in between. CDR1 and CDR2 from the germline V gene are GTSNPN and SVGIG (reference sequence). This CDR3 region has 18 residues. The CDR3 DNA sequence: TGTGCCTGGAATGGACGAGGTGAAGGGGCTTCCTATCCCTACGAGCAGTACTTC. Translated: CAWNGRGEGASYPYEQYF.

CDR3 residues: CASSAAGQTSSYNEQFF. In nucleotides, the CDR3 is TGTGCCAGCAGCGCCGCGGGACAGACGAGCTCCTACAATGAGCAGTTCTTC. The chain couples TRBV5-4 to TRBJ2-1, with D possibly matching TRBD1 (7 bases). The V gene's germline CDR1 is SGHNT and CDR2 YYREEE (reference sequence). The CDR3 has 17 residues. Trimming removed 4 bases at V and 0 bases at J, with 17 bases between.

V and J are TRBV4-3 and TRBJ2-1; 9 nucleotides match TRBD2. After removal of 0 bases from V and 7 bases from J, the junction contained 4 bases not matched to a gene. The germline CDR1 and CDR2 sequences are LGHNA and YSLEER. CDR3 size: 15 residues. For the CDR3, the DNA is TGCGCCAGCAGCCAAGATGGGCTAGCGGGGAATGAGCAGTTCTTC. Protein sequence: CASSQDGLAGNEQFF.

Only one count was recorded for this clone. V is TRBV6-2 or TRBV6-3 and J is TRBJ1-2; D not resolved. V lost 4 bases and J lost 4, with 7 bases in between. Germline V CDR1 and CDR2: MNHEY, SVGEGT. This CDR3 has 12 amino acids. In DNA form, the CDR3 reads TGTGCCAGCAGTTCAGCGGGCTATGGCTACACCTTC. Translation: CASSSAGYGYTF.

The V call is TRBV29-1, the J call TRBJ1-2, with D uncertain. CDR1 and CDR2 (germline): SQVTM, ANQGSEA. V lost 1 base, J lost 10 bases, and 13 bases lay in between. CDR3 length: 12 residues. CDR3 DNA: TGCAGCGTTGAAGGAACACGGGATGTCTACACCTTC. Translated: CSVEGTRDVYTF.

The J gene is TRBJ2-3, the V gene TRBV3-1 (or the pseudogene TRBV3-2), with 9 positions matching TRBD2. The CDR3 is 16 amino acids. Germline-derived CDR1 and CDR2 are LGHDT and YNNKEL (reference sequence). V was pared by 1 base and J by 9 bases, with 11 bases of the junction left unmatched. The CDR3 here is CASSQVLGSGSRTQYF. The CDR3 coding sequence is TGTGCCAGCAGCCAAGTTTTGGGTAGCGGGAGTAGAACGCAGTATTTT.

The gene calls are TRBV9 and TRBJ2-5, with D hard to call. The CDR3 consists of 13 residues. The V and J ends lost 1 base and 2 bases respectively, with 6 bases between them. Germline CDR1 is SGDLS and CDR2 is YYNGEE. The CDR3 bases are TGTGCCAGCAGCGTATCAGTTCAAGAGACCCAGTACTTC. This sequence encodes CASSVSVQETQYF.

The chain uses TRBV4-1 and TRBJ2-4; 7 nucleotides align to TRBD1. Per the germline V gene, CDR1 is MGHRA and CDR2 is YSYEKL. CDR3 length: 14 amino acids. The junction had 5 bases not matched to a gene; V was cut back by 8 bases and J by 1 base. The CDR3 coding sequence is TGCGCCAGCGGAGCGGACAGGGCCAAAAACATTCAGTACTTC. It yields the protein CASGADRAKNIQYF.

This clone was detected once. The chain has TRBV5-1 and TRBJ1-1; D may be TRBD1 (6 bases). The CDR3 length is 15 residues. Between the trimmed V and J ends, which lost 0 bases and 1 base, there was a span of 10 bases. In germline, CDR1 is SGHRS, CDR2 YFSETQ. The CDR3 spells CASSLEGHKNTEAFF. DNA for the CDR3: TGCGCCAGCAGCTTGGAGGGACATAAGAACACTGAAGCTTTCTTT.

The chain recombines TRBV14 with TRBJ2-7; 11 nucleotides agree with TRBD2. CDR3 length equals 18 residues. V shed 3 bases, J shed 1 base, and the junction held 11 bases outside the gene matches. The germline gives CDR1 SGHDN, CDR2 FVKESK. Here the CDR3 reads CASSHMVSGRAKSYEQYF. CDR3 sequence (DNA): TGTGCCAGCAGCCATATGGTTAGCGGGAGGGCAAAGTCCTACGAGCAGTACTTC.

This clone has just one count. The gene calls are TRBV5-6 and TRBJ1-2, with no clear D. The CDR3 extends over 16 amino acids. Trimming removed 1 base at V and 2 bases at J, with 15 bases between. Germline lookup yields CDR1 SGHDT and CDR2 YYEEEE. The CDR3 DNA is TGTGCCAGCAGCTTGTGGGTTTGGCAGCGCAACTATGGCTACACCTTC. Its protein is CASSLWVWQRNYGYTF.

The gene calls are TRBV7-2 and TRBJ2-5; 7 bases line up with TRBD2. CDR1 is SGHTA and CDR2 is FQGNSA in the germline V gene. The CDR3 loop spans 15 amino acids. Unmatched junction bases numbered 9, after V lost 1 base and J lost 7 bases. This chain's CDR3 is CASSLESSGVTTQYF. DNA for the CDR3: TGTGCCAGCAGCTTAGAGTCCAGCGGGGTCACGACCCAGTACTTC.

The chain couples TRBV5-5 to TRBJ2-3, with 9 bases fitting TRBD1. Germline trimming cut 5 bases from V and 6 bases from J; bases unmatched to any gene: 7. This CDR3 region has 14 residues. Germline assignment: CDR1 SGHKS and CDR2 YYEKEE (reference sequence). The CDR3 DNA is TGTGCCAGCAGGATCACAGGGGGCAAGGATACGCAGTATTTT. This sequence encodes CASRITGGKDTQYF. The entire variable domain, with the rest obtained from reference TRBV5-5 and TRBJ2-3, is as follows: DAGVTQSPTHLIKTRGQQVTLRCSPISGHKSVSWYQQVLGQGPQFIFQYYEKEERGRGNFPDRFSARQFPNYSSELNVNALLLGDSALYLCASRITGGKDTQYFGPGTRLTVL.

The chain employs TRBV6-6 and TRBJ1-3, with TRBD1 as a possible D gene (6 bases). Trimming cost V 5 bases and J 0 bases, with 17 bases left between them. The CDR3 extends over 17 amino acids. In germline, CDR1 is MNHNY, CDR2 SVGAGI (reference sequence). CDR3 region: CASSRKPDSFSGNTIYF. CDR3 DNA sequence: TGTGCCAGCAGTCGGAAACCGGACAGCTTCTCTGGAAACACCATATATTTT.

V gene TRBV3-1 (or the pseudogene TRBV3-2) combines with J gene TRBJ1-5; TRBD1 agrees at 9 bases. With 4 bases clipped from V and 6 bases from J, the junction kept 7 bases outside the gene matches. The CDR3 has 15 residues. Germline values: CDR1 LGHDT, CDR2 YNNKEL (reference sequence). Here the CDR3 DNA reads TGTGCCAGCAGCCCCGGACAGGGGATGCTTCAGCCCCAGCATTTT. Its translation: CASSPGQGMLQPQHF.

V gene TRBV11-2 combines with J gene TRBJ1-1; TRBD1 matches at 9 bases. With V trimmed by 4 bases and J by 4 bases, 4 bases remained unmatched. This CDR3 has 14 amino acids. Per the germline V gene, CDR1 is SGHAT and CDR2 is FQNNGV. The DNA of the CDR3 is TGTGCCAGCAGCTGGGGACAGGGAATCACTGAAGCTTTCTTT. Its protein product is CASSWGQGITEAFF.

CDR3 in amino acids: CASSPRTGGVGEQYF. The CDR3 coding sequence is TGTGCCAGCAGCCCTCGGACAGGGGGCGTGGGCGAGCAGTACTTC. This rearrangement joins TRBV2 to TRBJ2-7; 11 nucleotides align to TRBD1. The CDR3 loop spans 15 amino acids. Germline V gene lookup returns CDR1 SNHLY and CDR2 FYNNEI. Trimming took 6 bases from V and 6 from J; bases not matched to a gene: 10.

The V call is TRBV5-6, the J call TRBJ2-1; 14 bases line up with TRBD2. J lost 8 bases, V lost 3 bases, and 7 bases had no gene match. This CDR3 comprises 16 residues. Germline-derived CDR1 and CDR2 are SGHDT and YYEEEE. The CDR3 here is CASSSWGLAGVYEQFF. The CDR3, as DNA: TGTGCCAGCAGCTCCTGGGGACTAGCGGGAGTTTATGAGCAGTTCTTC.

The chain carries TRBV5-1 and TRBJ2-5; 15 bases fit TRBD2. Germline V gives CDR1 SGHRS, CDR2 YFSETQ. After removal of 4 bases from V and 2 bases from J, the junction contained 6 bases not matched to a gene. The CDR3 is 17 residues long. The CDR3: CASSEGLAGGGQETQYF. The CDR3 DNA is TGCGCCAGCAGCGAGGGACTAGCGGGAGGTGGGCAAGAGACCCAGTACTTC.

This clone was counted only a few times. Within the sample, other DNA sequences also encode this same CDR3. The chain links TRBV9 to TRBJ1-5, with D possibly matching TRBD1 (5 bases). Trimming removed 3 bases from V and 1 base from J, with 8 bases in between. The CDR3 runs to 14 residues. Germline loops: CDR1 SGDLS, CDR2 YYNGEE. The chain's CDR3 is CASSGTGSNQPQHF. The CDR3 DNA reads TGTGCCAGCAGCGGAACAGGAAGCAATCAGCCCCAGCATTTT.

The CDR3 nucleotides are TGTGCCAGTAGTATTGTGAAGGGGCAGGGAACTGAAGCTTTCTTT. This codes for CASSIVKGQGTEAFF. The chain combines TRBV19 with TRBJ1-1, with D possibly TRBD1 on 5 matching bases. Germline CDR1 is LNHDA and CDR2 is SQIVND (reference sequence). The V and J ends lost 3 bases and 5 bases respectively, with 16 bases between them. CDR3 size: 15 residues.

The rearrangement links TRBV30 to TRBJ1-2; D is perhaps TRBD1 (5 bases). The V end was cut by 3 bases, the J end by 6 bases, with 14 bases between. The CDR3 contains 13 residues. Germline loops: CDR1 GTSNPN, CDR2 SVGIG (reference sequence). The CDR3 nucleotides read TGTGCCTGGAGCCTCGGGGGAGGGAATGGCTACACCTTC. Translated: CAWSLGGGNGYTF.